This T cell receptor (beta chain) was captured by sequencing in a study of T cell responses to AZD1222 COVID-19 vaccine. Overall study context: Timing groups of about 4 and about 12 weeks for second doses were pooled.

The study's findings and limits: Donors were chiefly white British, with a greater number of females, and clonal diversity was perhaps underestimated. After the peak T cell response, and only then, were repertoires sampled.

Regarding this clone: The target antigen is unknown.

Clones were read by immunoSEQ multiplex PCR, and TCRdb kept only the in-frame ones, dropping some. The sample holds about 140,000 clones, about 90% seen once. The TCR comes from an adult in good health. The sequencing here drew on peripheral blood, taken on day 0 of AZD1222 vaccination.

The CDR3 spells CASSRTSGGYNEQFF. Written as DNA, the CDR3 is TGTGCCAGCAGCCGGACTAGCGGGGGATACAATGAGCAGTTCTTC. The chain has TRBV11-2 and TRBJ2-1; 13 nucleotides agree with TRBD2. Germline V CDR1 and CDR2: SGHAT, FQNNGV. V shed 5 bases and J 4 bases; nucleotides not matched to a gene: 2. The CDR3 is 15 residues long. The full variable domain, its missing parts supplied by reference TRBV11-2 and TRBJ2-1, is EAGVAQSPRYKIIEKRQSVAFWCNPISGHATLYWYQQILGQGPKLLIQFQNNGVVDDSQLPKDRFSAERLKGVDSTLKIQPAKLEDSAVYLCASSRTSGGYNEQFFGPGTRLTVL.